Below, one T cell receptor (beta chain) is given with its context. The sample comes from a study of CD8 T cells in Susac syndrome. This CDR3 contains 15 residues. Trimming took 0 bases from V and 1 from J, leaving 9 bases between them. The germline V gene has CDR1 MGHRA and CDR2 YSYEKL. Roughly 0.5 to 1 ug RNA was reverse transcribed with random hexamers. It was immunoSEQ multiplex PCR that amplified TCR beta CDR3 across 54 Vbeta and 13 Jbeta. TCRdb re-called the immunoSEQ multiplex PCR reads through MiXCR, storing one row per CDR3 protein. This table holds 130,000 or so distinct CDR3 sequences, 75% to 90% found once. From blood CD8+ and CD4+ T cells, the TCR beta chain was sequenced. Purification of the CD8+ and CD4+ T cells relied on negative isolation, and TEMRA cells underwent FACS enrichment.

Sequenced material: CD8+ T cells from PBMCs. This receptor was identified in a human donor with multiple sclerosis. The chain uses TRBV4-1 and TRBJ2-5; D gene unclear. CDR3 coding DNA: TGCGCCAGCAGCCAAGAAGGACGGTCCCAAGAGACCCAGTACTTC. Translated, it gives CASSQEGRSQETQYF.